A selection of T cell receptor beta chains follows, all from one sample in a study of shared clonotypes between healthy human individuals. Sequenced by immunoSEQ multiplex PCR; TCRdb stores in-frame clones only, minus some. The table has over a million clones, approximately 70% seen once. Specimen: memory CD4+ T cells sorted from blood. The receptors were gathered from a man between 18 and 29 years old in good health. Both conserved end residues are part of each CDR3. Each record gives: J gene, V gene, D gene, clone size, CDR3 protein, CDR3 DNA. D genes are given only for firm matches. For some rows the clone size is stated as once, few or many, or as a class when expanded; others skip it.

TRBJ2-3	TRBV14	TRBD1	many	CASSQGQGRGTDTQYF	TGTGCCAGCAGCCAAGGACAGGGGCGAGGCACAGATACGCAGTATTTT
TRBJ2-7	TRBV28	.	.	CASSFGPYEQYF	TGTGCCAGCAGTTTTGGCCCCTACGAGCAGTACTTC
TRBJ1-1	TRBV10-3	.	.	CAIRSNERSTEAFF	TGTGCCATCAGATCCAACGAACGGAGCACTGAAGCTTTCTTT
TRBJ2-1	TRBV11-2	.	.	CASSLAQPVLSSYNEQFF	TGTGCCAGCAGCTTAGCTCAACCGGTGCTGAGCTCCTACAATGAGCAGTTCTTC
TRBJ2-7	TRBV7-2	.	.	CASSLSGRGPYEQYF	TGTGCCAGCAGCTTATCCGGACGGGGTCCCTACGAGCAGTACTTC
TRBJ2-5	TRBV30	.	.	CAWSVSRETQYF	TGTGCCTGGAGTGTGTCGCGGGAGACCCAGTACTTC
TRBJ1-1	TRBV30	.	few	CAWKIMNTEAFF	TGTGCCTGGAAAATAATGAACACTGAAGCTTTCTTT
TRBJ2-7	TRBV15	.	.	CATSRDSGTLSYF	TGTGCCACCAGCAGAGACTCCGGGACCCTCTCGTACTTC
TRBJ2-5	TRBV5-4	TRBD1	.	CASSFNRGQETQYF	TGTGCCAGCAGCTTTAACAGGGGCCAAGAGACCCAGTACTTC
TRBJ2-1	TRBV2	TRBD1	few	CASSRQGKDEQFF	TGTGCCAGCAGTCGACAGGGGAAGGATGAGCAGTTCTTC
TRBJ2-1	TRBV7-2	.	.	CASSLDQIHEQFF	TGTGCCAGCAGCTTAGATCAGATCCATGAGCAGTTCTTC
TRBJ1-2	TRBV19	.	.	CASSRGNSYGYTF	TGTGCCAGTAGTCGCGGGAATAGCTATGGCTACACCTTC
TRBJ2-5	TRBV25-1	TRBD2	.	CASSGSGTTFQETQYF	TGTGCCAGCAGTGGGTCCGGGACTACCTTTCAAGAGACCCAGTACTTC
TRBJ2-4	TRBV20-1	TRBD2	.	CSAGLAGLQYF	TGCAGTGCTGGACTAGCGGGGCTTCAGTACTTC
TRBJ1-4	TRBV7-2	.	.	CASSSPGRGANEKLFF	TGTGCCAGCAGCTCCCCGGGCCGAGGAGCTAATGAAAAACTGTTTTTT
TRBJ2-7	TRBV19	.	.	CASRGRASYEQYF	TGTGCCAGTAGAGGTCGGGCCTCCTACGAGCAGTACTTC
TRBJ1-5	TRBV2	.	.	CASKELSNQPQHF	TGTGCCAGCAAGGAACTTAGCAATCAGCCCCAGCATTTT
TRBJ2-6	TRBV2	.	.	CASSEGRGTGANVLTF	TGTGCCAGCAGTGAAGGGAGGGGCACTGGGGCCAACGTCCTGACTTTC
TRBJ1-3	TRBV5-3	.	.	CARLPRNTIYF	TGTGCCAGATTACCCAGAAACACCATATATTTT
TRBJ2-7	TRBV4-1	TRBD2	many	CASSQGLAGPEQYF	TGCGCCAGCAGCCAGGGACTAGCGGGGCCCGAGCAGTACTTC
TRBJ2-7	TRBV13	TRBD2	.	CASSLIAGGGEQYF	TGTGCCAGCAGCTTAATAGCGGGAGGAGGCGAGCAGTACTTC
TRBJ2-7	TRBV6-6	.	few	CASLRNLGVYEQYF	TGTGCCAGCCTACGCAACCTGGGGGTATACGAGCAGTACTTC
TRBJ2-1	TRBV18	.	.	CASSPGTPRNEQFF	TGTGCCAGCTCACCGGGGACTCCCAGGAATGAGCAGTTCTTC
TRBJ1-2	TRBV5-4	TRBD1	.	CASSLQGAGGYTF	TGTGCCAGCAGCTTGCAGGGGGCTGGTGGCTACACCTTC
TRBJ2-1	TRBV5-1	.	.	CASSGGSPQGFTYNEQFF	TGCGCCAGCAGCGGGGGATCGCCGCAGGGGTTCACCTACAATGAGCAGTTCTTC
TRBJ1-1	TRBV6-6	TRBD1	.	CASSPADRKNTEAFF	TGTGCCAGCAGTCCCGCGGACAGGAAGAACACTGAAGCTTTCTTT
TRBJ2-1	TRBV30	TRBD2	.	CAWSNKLAGWESSYNEQFF	TGTGCCTGGAGTAACAAGCTAGCGGGTTGGGAGAGCTCCTACAATGAGCAGTTCTTC
TRBJ2-7	TRBV6-5	.	.	CASTPGGSGFYEQYF	TGTGCCAGCACTCCGGGCGGGTCAGGGTTCTACGAGCAGTACTTC
TRBJ1-6	TRBV30	.	.	CAWSPSPQSALHF	TGTGCCTGGAGTCCATCTCCCCAATCGGCCCTCCACTTT
TRBJ2-7	TRBV28	.	.	CASSGVGEQYF	TGTGCCAGCTCCGGGGTGGGCGAGCAGTACTTC
TRBJ2-7	TRBV18	TRBD1	few	CASRGQGAGEQYF	TGTGCCAGCCGGGGACAGGGGGCTGGGGAGCAGTACTTC
TRBJ2-1	TRBV9	.	.	CASSPTGSSYNEQFF	TGTGCCAGCAGTCCAACAGGGAGCTCCTACAATGAGCAGTTCTTC
TRBJ2-3	TRBV6-1	.	.	CASSESGAQDTQYF	TGTGCCAGCAGTGAATCAGGGGCGCAAGATACGCAGTATTTT
TRBJ1-2	TRBV5-6	.	.	CASSSEIRSGYTF	TGTGCCAGCAGCTCCGAGATCAGGTCTGGCTACACCTTC
TRBJ1-2	TRBV7-9	.	.	CASSFGTSYGYTF	TGTGCCAGCAGCTTCGGGACCTCCTATGGCTACACCTTC
TRBJ1-2	TRBV19	.	.	CASSMTGIYGYTF	TGTGCCAGTAGTATGACGGGGATCTATGGCTACACCTTC
TRBJ2-3	TRBV11-1	.	once	CASSGEGTDTQYF	TGTGCCAGCAGCGGTGAAGGGACAGATACGCAGTATTTT
TRBJ1-3	TRBV11-2	.	.	CARHLRRDKGNTIYF	TGTGCCAGACATCTAAGGCGGGACAAAGGCAACACCATATATTTT
TRBJ2-1	TRBV5-6	.	.	CASSVGLGFNTYNEQFF	TGTGCCAGCAGCGTGGGACTGGGGTTTAATACCTACAATGAGCAGTTCTTC
TRBJ2-3	TRBV11-3	.	.	CASSPGGWADTQYF	TGTGCCAGCAGCCCTGGGGGTTGGGCAGATACGCAGTATTTT
TRBJ1-2	TRBV9	TRBD1	.	CASTRDSGPNYYGYTF	TGTGCCAGCACCAGGGACAGCGGACCTAATTACTATGGCTACACCTTC
TRBJ2-1	TRBV2	TRBD2	.	CASSAGTRSINEQFF	TGTGCCAGCAGTGCAGGGACTAGAAGTATCAATGAGCAGTTCTTC
TRBJ2-7	TRBV4-1	.	.	CASSQWRMEEQYF	TGCGCCAGCAGTCAATGGAGGATGGAGGAGCAGTACTTC
TRBJ2-5	TRBV5-1	.	few	CASSQEGTPQRYF	TGCGCCAGCAGCCAGGAAGGGACACCGCAGAGGTACTTC
TRBJ2-5	TRBV5-1	TRBD2	.	CASSLSVAGVETQYF	TGCGCCAGCAGCCTATCCGTAGCGGGAGTAGAGACCCAGTACTTC